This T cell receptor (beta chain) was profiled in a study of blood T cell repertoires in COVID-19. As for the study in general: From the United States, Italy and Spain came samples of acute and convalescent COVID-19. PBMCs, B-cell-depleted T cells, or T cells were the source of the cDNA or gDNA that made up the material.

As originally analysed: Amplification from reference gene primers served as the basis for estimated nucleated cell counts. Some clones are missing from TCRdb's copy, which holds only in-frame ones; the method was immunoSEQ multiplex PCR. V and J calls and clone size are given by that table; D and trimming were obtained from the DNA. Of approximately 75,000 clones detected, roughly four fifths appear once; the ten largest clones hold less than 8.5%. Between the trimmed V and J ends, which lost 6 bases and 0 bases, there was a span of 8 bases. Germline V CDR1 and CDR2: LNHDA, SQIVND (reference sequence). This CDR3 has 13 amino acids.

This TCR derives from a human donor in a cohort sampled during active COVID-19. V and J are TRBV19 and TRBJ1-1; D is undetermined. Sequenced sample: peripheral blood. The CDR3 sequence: CASSQQMNTEAFF. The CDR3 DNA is TGTGCCAGTAGCCAACAGATGAACACTGAAGCTTTCTTT.